This T cell receptor beta chain was sequenced during a study of blood T cell repertoires in COVID-19. Study-wide context: Samples of COVID-19 (acute and convalescent) were obtained from the United States, Italy and Spain. Sample material is recorded as cDNA or gDNA derived from T cells, B-cell-depleted T cells, or PBMCs.

With V trimmed by 4 bases and J by 10 bases, 4 bases remained unmatched. Germline V gene lookup returns CDR1 SNHLY and CDR2 FYNNEI. This CDR3 has 13 residues. Methods used by the authors: Amplified reference gene primers provided the basis for estimating nucleated cell counts. Clones were read by immunoSEQ multiplex PCR, and TCRdb kept only the in-frame ones, dropping some. V, J and clone size reflect that table, while D and trimming were determined from the DNA. Among about 150,000 clones listed, around nine tenths were seen once. Sequenced input: peripheral blood. The chain links TRBV2 to TRBJ1-4; 9 bases line up with TRBD1. The source is a woman aged 70-85 years with acute or convalescent COVID-19. The CDR3 DNA follows: TGTGCCAGCAGTGGGACAGGGGTGGGAAAACTGTTTTTT. This gives the protein CASSGTGVGKLFF.